What follows are 5 T cell receptor beta chains derived from one specimen sequenced in a study of blood T cell repertoires in COVID-19. Here immunoSEQ multiplex PCR was the method, and the copy in TCRdb shows in-frame clones only, minus some. The data hold 110,000 to 150,000 clones, with roughly 84% observed a single time. Sequencing was performed on peripheral blood. These receptor sequences come from a human donor in a cohort sampled during active COVID-19.

This clone was seen only once. The rearrangement joins TRBV4-3 to TRBJ1-3; 7 nucleotides align to TRBD1. CDR3 length equals 21 residues. V lost 0 bases, J lost 0 bases, and 17 bases stayed unmatched. Germline V lookup: CDR1 LGHNA, CDR2 YSLEER. CDR3 amino acids: CASSQDLILGTAAFSGNTIYF. The CDR3, as DNA: TGCGCCAGCAGCCAAGATTTGATTTTAGGGACAGCTGCTTTCTCTGGAAACACCATATATTTT.

Remarks on this clone: In the same sample, other DNA sequences code for this CDR3. The chain links TRBV18 to TRBJ1-4, with TRBD1 identical over 10 bases. Germline loops: CDR1 KGHSH, CDR2 LQKENI. V shed 3 bases and J 8 bases; nucleotides not matched to a gene: 3. CDR3 length equals 14 residues. CDR3 amino acids: CASSPTGGDEKLFF. The CDR3 DNA reads TGTGCCAGCTCACCGACAGGGGGCGACGAAAAACTGTTTTTT.

This clone was detected once. The chain links TRBV7-3 to TRBJ2-2; 8 bases line up with TRBD2. V lost 1 base to trimming and J lost 2 bases; unmatched junction nucleotides: 3. The CDR3 spans 16 residues. Germline V lookup: CDR1 SGHTA, CDR2 FQGTGA. In DNA form, the CDR3 reads TGTGCCAGCAGCTTAAATAGCGGGGTTAACACCGGGGAGCTGTTTTTT. Translated, it gives CASSLNSGVNTGELFF.

The rearrangement joins TRBV14 to TRBJ1-5, with unresolved D. The V gene's germline CDR1 is SGHDN and CDR2 FVKESK. The ends were cut back, 1 base at V and 6 bases at J, with 10 bases in the middle. The CDR3 covers 14 residues. The CDR3 sequence is CASSQGNPGQPQHF. In DNA, the CDR3 is TGTGCCAGCAGCCAAGGTAACCCAGGTCAGCCCCAGCATTTT.

This chain uses TRBV12-3 or TRBV12-4 with TRBJ1-5; D remains unclear. V was pared by 5 bases and J by 5 bases, with 10 bases between. This CDR3 contains 13 residues. The CDR3 sequence: CASSRGRYQPQHF. The CDR3 DNA reads TGTGCCAGCAGTCGAGGGAGATATCAGCCCCAGCATTTT.